The sequence of this T cell receptor beta chain was determined in a study of blood T cell repertoires in COVID-19. In the authors' workflow: Nucleated cell number was recorded as an estimate derived from reference gene primer amplification. Here immunoSEQ multiplex PCR was the method, and the copy in TCRdb shows in-frame clones only, minus some. V, J and clone size are those of that table, while D and trimming were read from the DNA. The table includes more than 20,000 clones, 80% to 85% detected once. Germline V gene data show CDR1 as MNHEY and CDR2 as SVGAGI. CDR3 size: 14 residues. Trimming took 9 bases from V and 4 from J, leaving 18 bases between them. A few counts support this clone.

The source is an elderly man with active or convalescent COVID-19. The sequenced sample was peripheral blood. This sequence joins TRBV6-5 and TRBJ1-1; perhaps TRBD1 as D (5 bases). The CDR3 sequence: CASGGDGSFTEAFF. The CDR3 DNA follows: TGTGCCAGTGGGGGGGATGGGTCGTTCACTGAAGCTTTCTTT.